This TCR beta chain emerged from a study of T cell repertoires in cytomegalovirus infection. Study findings and constraints: What dominated the ex vivo response were HLA-C-restricted CMV-specific TCR beta clonotypes. People with CMV and the relevant HLA were identified by cumulative public TCR beta family frequency.

This clonotype was found many times. What it binds is unknown. MiXCR, applied by TCRdb to the reads, yields one record per CDR3 protein. In the table there are approximately 500,000 distinct CDR3 sequences, about 11% of which are singletons. The length of the CDR3 is 14 residues. CDR1 and CDR2 from the germline V gene are SNHLY and FYNNEI. Trimming removed 2 bases from V and 6 bases from J, with 13 bases in between. J is TRBJ1-2 and V is TRBV2; D perhaps matches TRBD1 (6 bases). The origin of this receptor is a human donor in good health (CMV status not recorded). Some clones in this sample may be carry-over from other donors' samples. The sample comprised PBMCs. The CDR3 protein is CASSETGILHGYTF. The CDR3 DNA reads as TGTGCCAGCAGTGAAACAGGGATACTTCATGGCTACACCTTC.